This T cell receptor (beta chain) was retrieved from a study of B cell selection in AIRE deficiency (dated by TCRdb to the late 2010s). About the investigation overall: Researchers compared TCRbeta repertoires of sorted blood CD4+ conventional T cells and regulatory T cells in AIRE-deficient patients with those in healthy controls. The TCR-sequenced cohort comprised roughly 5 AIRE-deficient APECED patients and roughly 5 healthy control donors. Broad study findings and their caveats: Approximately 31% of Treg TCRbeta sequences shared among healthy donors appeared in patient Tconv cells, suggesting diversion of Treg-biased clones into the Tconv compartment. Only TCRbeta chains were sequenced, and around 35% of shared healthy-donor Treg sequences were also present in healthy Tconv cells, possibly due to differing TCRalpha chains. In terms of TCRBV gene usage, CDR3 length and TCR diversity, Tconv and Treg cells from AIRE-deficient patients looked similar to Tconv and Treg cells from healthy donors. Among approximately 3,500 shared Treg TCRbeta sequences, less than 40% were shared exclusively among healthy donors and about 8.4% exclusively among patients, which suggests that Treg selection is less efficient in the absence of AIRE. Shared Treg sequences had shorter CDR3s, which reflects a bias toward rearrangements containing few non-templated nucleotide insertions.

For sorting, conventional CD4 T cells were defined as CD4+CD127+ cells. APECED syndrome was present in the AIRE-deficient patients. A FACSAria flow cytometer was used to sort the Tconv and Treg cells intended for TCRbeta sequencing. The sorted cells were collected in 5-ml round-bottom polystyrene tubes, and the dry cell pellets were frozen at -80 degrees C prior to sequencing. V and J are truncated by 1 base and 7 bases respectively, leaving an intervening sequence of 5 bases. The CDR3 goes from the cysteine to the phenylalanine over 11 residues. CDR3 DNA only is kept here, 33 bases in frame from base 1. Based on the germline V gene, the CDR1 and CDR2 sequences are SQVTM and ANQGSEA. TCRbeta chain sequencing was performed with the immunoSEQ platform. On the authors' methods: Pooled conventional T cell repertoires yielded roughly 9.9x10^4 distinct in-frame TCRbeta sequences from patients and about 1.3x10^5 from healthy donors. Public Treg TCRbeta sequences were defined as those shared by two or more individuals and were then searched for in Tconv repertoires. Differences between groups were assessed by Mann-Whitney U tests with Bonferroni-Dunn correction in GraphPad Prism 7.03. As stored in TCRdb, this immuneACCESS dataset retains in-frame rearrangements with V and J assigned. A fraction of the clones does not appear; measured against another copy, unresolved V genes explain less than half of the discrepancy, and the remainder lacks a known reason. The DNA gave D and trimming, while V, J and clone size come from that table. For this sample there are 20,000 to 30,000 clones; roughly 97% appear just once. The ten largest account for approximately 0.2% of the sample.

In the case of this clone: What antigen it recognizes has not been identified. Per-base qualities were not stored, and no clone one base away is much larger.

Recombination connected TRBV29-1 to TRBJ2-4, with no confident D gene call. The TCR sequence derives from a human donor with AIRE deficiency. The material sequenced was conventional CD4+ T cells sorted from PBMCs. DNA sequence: TGCAGCGTTGAAGTCACGAACATTCAGTACTTC. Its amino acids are CSVEVTNIQYF.